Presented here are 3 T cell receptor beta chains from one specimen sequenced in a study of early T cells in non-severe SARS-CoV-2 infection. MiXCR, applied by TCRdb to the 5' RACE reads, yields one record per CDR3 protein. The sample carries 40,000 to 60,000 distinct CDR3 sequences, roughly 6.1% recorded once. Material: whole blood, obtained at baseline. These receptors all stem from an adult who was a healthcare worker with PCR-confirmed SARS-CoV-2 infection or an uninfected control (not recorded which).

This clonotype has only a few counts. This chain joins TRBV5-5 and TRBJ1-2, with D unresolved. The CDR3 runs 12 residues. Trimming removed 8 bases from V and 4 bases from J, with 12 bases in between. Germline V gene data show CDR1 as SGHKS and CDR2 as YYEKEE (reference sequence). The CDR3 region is CASNRAPYGYTF. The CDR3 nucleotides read TGTGCCAGTAACCGGGCCCCCTATGGCTACACCTTC.

The CDR3 DNA reads as TGTGCCATCAGTGGGACTAGCGGGGGGTTTGAGCAGTTCTTC. It is translated as CAISGTSGGFEQFF. V gene TRBV10-3 combines with J gene TRBJ2-1, with 14 bases aligning to TRBD2. The V gene end was trimmed by 4 bases and the J gene end by 9 bases; junction bases not matched to a gene: 2. CDR1 ENHRY and CDR2 SYGVKD come from the germline V gene. The CDR3 length is 14 residues.

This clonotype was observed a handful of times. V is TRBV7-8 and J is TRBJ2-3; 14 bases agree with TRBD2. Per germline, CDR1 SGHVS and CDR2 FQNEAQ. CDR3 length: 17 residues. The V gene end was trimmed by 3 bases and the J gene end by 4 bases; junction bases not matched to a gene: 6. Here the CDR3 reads CASSFRGTSGGSDTQYF. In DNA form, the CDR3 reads TGTGCCAGCAGCTTCCGAGGGACTAGCGGGGGCTCAGATACGCAGTATTTT.